These 14 T cell receptor beta chains were sequenced from one sample in a study of blood T cell repertoires in COVID-19 (dated by TCRdb to the early 2020s). Libraries were constructed by the immunoSEQ multiplex PCR assay. Here the immuneACCESS table is served through TCRdb, limited to in-frame sequences with V and J called. Missing clones are a known gap in these copies; in checked studies unresolved V genes cover under half, and the rest lacks a known reason. This sample has approximately 270,000 clones in its table, and 85% to 90% of those were observed once. The ten largest clones represent about 4% of the sample. What was sequenced was PBMCs or T cells enriched from blood (not recorded which). The origin of the receptors is a woman aged 25 to 39 with acute COVID-19.

V and J are TRBV19 and TRBJ2-6; 10 positions agree with TRBD2. The ends lost 7 bases at V and 0 bases at J; junction bases unmatched: 6. Germline CDR1 and CDR2: LNHDA and SQIVND (reference sequence). The CDR3 covers 17 residues. The CDR3 coding sequence is TGTGCCAGTATGGAACTAGCGGGAATCTCTGGGGCCAACGTCCTGACTTTC. Protein sequence: CASMELAGISGANVLTF.

The chain carries TRBV9 and TRBJ2-1; TRBD2 agrees at 11 bases. Germline-derived CDR1 and CDR2 are SGDLS and YYNGEE. This CDR3 is built from 16 residues. The junction had 1 base not matched to a gene; V was cut back by 0 bases and J by 2 bases. In nucleotides, the CDR3 is TGTGCCAGCAGCGTAGTAGCGGGAGGGGCCTACAATGAGCAGTTCTTC. As protein: CASSVVAGGAYNEQFF.

The rearrangement uses TRBV4-1 and TRBJ2-7; TRBD1 aligns across 8 bases. V shed 3 bases and J 6 bases; nucleotides not matched to a gene: 7. The CDR3 is 14 residues long. Germline V gene lookup returns CDR1 MGHRA and CDR2 YSYEKL. The CDR3 region has the DNA TGCGCCAGCAGCCACGGCAGGGGGCCAAGCGAGCAGTACTTC. Amino acid sequence: CASSHGRGPSEQYF.

The rearrangement uses TRBV4-1 and TRBJ1-5; 7 nucleotides align to TRBD1. The germline V gene encodes CDR1 MGHRA and CDR2 YSYEKL. CDR3 length equals 15 residues. The V and J ends lost 7 bases and 1 base, in that order; junction bases with no gene match: 7. CDR3 protein: CASTQGLGSNQPQHF. CDR3 nucleotide sequence: TGCGCCAGCACACAGGGGCTTGGGAGCAATCAGCCCCAGCATTTT.

The chain is built from TRBV5-1 and TRBJ2-1; 7 bases line up with TRBD2. V gave up 6 bases and J gave up 4 bases; unmatched junction bases: 16. The germline V gene encodes CDR1 SGHRS and CDR2 YFSETQ. There are 17 residues in the CDR3. The CDR3 coding sequence is TGCGCCAGCATGGGTCCGGGCGGGAGTAGTCGGTACAATGAGCAGTTCTTC. It is translated as CASMGPGGSSRYNEQFF.

In nucleotides, the CDR3 is TGCACCAGCAGCCAAGATCCCGGGACTAGCGGCTACGAGCAGTACTTC. Translating gives CTSSQDPGTSGYEQYF. This chain joins TRBV1 and TRBJ2-7; the table's D gene call, TRBD2, was not cross checked with the DNA. TRBV1 constitutes a pseudogene. The CDR3 runs 16 residues.

The chain combines TRBV29-1 with TRBJ1-2; 7 bases map to TRBD1. Germline lookup yields CDR1 SQVTM and CDR2 ANQGSEA. The CDR3 contains 12 residues. Trimming removed 5 bases from V and 4 bases from J; junction bases left unmatched: 4. The CDR3 sequence: CSVSGQTYGYTF. The CDR3 coding sequence is TGCAGCGTTTCGGGACAGACCTATGGCTACACCTTC. Full variable domain (missing parts from reference TRBV29-1 and TRBJ1-2): SAVISQKPSRDICQRGTSLTIQCQVDSQVTMMFWYRQQPGQSLTLIATANQGSEATYESGFVIDKFPISRPNLTFSTLTVSNMSPEDSSIYLCSVSGQTYGYTFGSGTRLTVV.

The V and J genes are TRBV28 and TRBJ1-1, with 7 bases matching TRBD1. The germline V gene encodes CDR1 MDHEN and CDR2 SYDVKM. V gave up 2 bases and J gave up 2 bases; unmatched junction bases: 14. The CDR3 has 18 amino acids. This CDR3 is CASSLTPLKTGINTEAFF. As DNA, the CDR3 is TGTGCCAGCAGTTTAACCCCCCTAAAGACAGGGATTAACACTGAAGCTTTCTTT.

The rearrangement joins TRBV7-3 to TRBJ2-7; 9 bases are shared with TRBD1. The CDR3 length is 13 residues. Germline loops: CDR1 SGHTA, CDR2 FQGTGA. Trimming at V came to 5 bases and at J to 5 bases, leaving 4 bases not matched to a gene. The CDR3 region has the DNA TGTGCCAGCAGCATCGGGACAGGGAACGAGCAGTACTTC. Protein: CASSIGTGNEQYF.

The CDR3 DNA reads as TGTGCCAGCAGTTACTTCGGACAGGGGGCCTCTGAAGCTTTCTTT. It specifies CASSYFGQGASEAFF. The chain is built from TRBV6-5 and TRBJ1-1, with 11 bases identical to TRBD1. The germline V gene has CDR1 MNHEY and CDR2 SVGAGI. After removal of 1 base from V and 6 bases from J, the junction contained 4 bases not matched to a gene. This CDR3 comprises 15 residues.

This clone showed up just a few times. The CDR3 DNA reads as TGTGCCAGCAGCCAGACTAGCGGATTCTACGAGCAGTACTTC. It encodes CASSQTSGFYEQYF. This chain uses TRBV3-1 (or the pseudogene TRBV3-2) with TRBJ2-7; 9 bases agree with TRBD2. Looked up from germline, CDR1 is LGHDT and CDR2 is YNNKEL (reference sequence). J was trimmed by 3 bases and V by 3 bases; bases with no gene match: 3. The CDR3 has 14 residues.

V is TRBV27 and J is TRBJ1-5, with 9 bases lining up with TRBD1. J lost 6 bases, V lost 8 bases, and 17 bases had no gene match. The CDR3 length is 17 residues. Germline CDR1 and CDR2: MNHEY and SMNVEV (reference sequence). CDR3 sequence: CASAPVIGQGWGQPQHF. CDR3 sequence (DNA): TGTGCCAGCGCCCCGGTCATCGGACAGGGGTGGGGTCAGCCCCAGCATTTT.

The CDR3, as DNA: TGTGCCAGCAGCGAACCCCTATCGGGAGGGCACAATGAGCAGTTCTTC. This sequence encodes CASSEPLSGGHNEQFF. The J gene is TRBJ2-1, the V gene TRBV7-6, with 8 bases lining up with TRBD2. V gave up 5 bases and J gave up 5 bases; unmatched junction bases: 11. Germline CDR1 is SGHVS and CDR2 is FNYEAQ. The CDR3 has 16 amino acids.

The chain links TRBV5-8 to TRBJ2-2; possibly TRBD1 for D (6 bases). Trimming shortened V by 2 bases and J by 4 bases, and 12 bases separated the two germline ends. The CDR3 runs to 15 residues. Per the germline V gene, CDR1 is SGHTS and CDR2 is YDEGEE. The CDR3 here is CASSLQGIITGELFF. The DNA for the CDR3 is TGTGCCAGCAGCTTACAGGGAATAATCACCGGGGAGCTGTTTTTT.